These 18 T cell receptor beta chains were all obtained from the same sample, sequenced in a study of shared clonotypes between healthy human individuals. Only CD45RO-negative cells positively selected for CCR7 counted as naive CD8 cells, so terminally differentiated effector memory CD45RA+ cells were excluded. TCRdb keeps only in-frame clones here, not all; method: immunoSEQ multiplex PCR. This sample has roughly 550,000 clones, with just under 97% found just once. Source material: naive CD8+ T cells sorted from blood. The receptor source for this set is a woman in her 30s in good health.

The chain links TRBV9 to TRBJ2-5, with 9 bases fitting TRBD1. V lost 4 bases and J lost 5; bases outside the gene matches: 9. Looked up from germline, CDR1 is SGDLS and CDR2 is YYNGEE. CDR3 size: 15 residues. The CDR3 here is CASSPPGQGYETQYF. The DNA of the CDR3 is TGTGCCAGCAGCCCCCCGGGACAGGGTTATGAGACCCAGTACTTC.

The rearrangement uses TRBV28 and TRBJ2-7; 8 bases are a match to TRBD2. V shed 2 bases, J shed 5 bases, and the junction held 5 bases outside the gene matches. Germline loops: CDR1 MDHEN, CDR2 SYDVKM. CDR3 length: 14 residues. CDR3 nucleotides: TGTGCCAGCAGTTTAACCGGGGGGGACCACGAGCAGTACTTC. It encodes CASSLTGGDHEQYF.

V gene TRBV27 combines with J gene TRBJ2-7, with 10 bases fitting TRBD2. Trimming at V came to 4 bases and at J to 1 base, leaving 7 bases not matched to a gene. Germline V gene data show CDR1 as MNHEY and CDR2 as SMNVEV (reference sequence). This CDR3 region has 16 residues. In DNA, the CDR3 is TGTGCCAGCAGTTCCCCTAGCGGGAGTGGTTCCTACGAGCAGTACTTC. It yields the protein CASSSPSGSGSYEQYF.

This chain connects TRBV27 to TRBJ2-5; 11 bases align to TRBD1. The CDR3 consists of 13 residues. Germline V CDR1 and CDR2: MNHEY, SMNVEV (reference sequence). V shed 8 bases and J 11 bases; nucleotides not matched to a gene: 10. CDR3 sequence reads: CASLPGTGGKQYF. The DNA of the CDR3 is TGTGCCAGCCTCCCCGGGACAGGGGGTAAGCAGTACTTC.

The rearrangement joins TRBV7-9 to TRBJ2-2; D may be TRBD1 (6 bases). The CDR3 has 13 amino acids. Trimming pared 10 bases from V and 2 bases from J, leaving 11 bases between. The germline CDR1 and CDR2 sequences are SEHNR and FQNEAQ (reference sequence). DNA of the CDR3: TGTGCCAACCAGGACAGCAACACCGGGGAGCTGTTTTTT. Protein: CANQDSNTGELFF.

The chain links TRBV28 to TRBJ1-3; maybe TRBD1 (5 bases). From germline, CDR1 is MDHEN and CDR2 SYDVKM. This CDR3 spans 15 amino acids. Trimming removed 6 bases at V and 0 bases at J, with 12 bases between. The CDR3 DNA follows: TGTGCCAGCAGGCAGGACATGATCTCTGGAAACACCATATATTTT. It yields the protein CASRQDMISGNTIYF. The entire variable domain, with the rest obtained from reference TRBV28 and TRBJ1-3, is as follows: DVKVTQSSRYLVKRTGEKVFLECVQDMDHENMFWYRQDPGLGLRLIYFSYDVKMKEKGDIPEGYSVSREKKERFSLILESASTNQTSMYLCASRQDMISGNTIYFGEGSWLTVV.

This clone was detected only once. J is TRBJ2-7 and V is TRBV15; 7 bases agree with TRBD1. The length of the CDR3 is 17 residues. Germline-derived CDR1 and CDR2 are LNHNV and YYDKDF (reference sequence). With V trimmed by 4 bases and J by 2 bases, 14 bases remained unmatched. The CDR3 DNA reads TGTGCCACCAGCAAACACTCCCAGGGGGTTGAGACCTACGAGCAGTACTTC. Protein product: CATSKHSQGVETYEQYF.

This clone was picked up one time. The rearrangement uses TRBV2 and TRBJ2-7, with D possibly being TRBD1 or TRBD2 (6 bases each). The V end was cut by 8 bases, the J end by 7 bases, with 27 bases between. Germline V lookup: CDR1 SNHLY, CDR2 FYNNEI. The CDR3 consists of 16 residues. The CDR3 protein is CASAVSGETAAGEQYF. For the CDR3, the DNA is TGTGCCAGCGCGGTTTCAGGGGAGACAGCCGCGGGAGAGCAGTACTTC.

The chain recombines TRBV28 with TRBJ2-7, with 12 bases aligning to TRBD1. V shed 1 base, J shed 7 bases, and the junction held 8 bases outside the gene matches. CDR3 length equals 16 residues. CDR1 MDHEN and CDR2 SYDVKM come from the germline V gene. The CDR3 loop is CASSLSGTGGVGEQYF. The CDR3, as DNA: TGTGCCAGCAGTTTATCGGGGACAGGGGGCGTGGGGGAGCAGTACTTC.

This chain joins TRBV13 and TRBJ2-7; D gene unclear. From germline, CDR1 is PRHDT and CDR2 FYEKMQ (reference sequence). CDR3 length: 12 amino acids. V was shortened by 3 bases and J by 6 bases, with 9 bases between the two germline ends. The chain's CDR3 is CASSFPGIEQYF. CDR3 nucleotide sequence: TGTGCCAGCAGCTTTCCCGGTATCGAGCAGTACTTC.

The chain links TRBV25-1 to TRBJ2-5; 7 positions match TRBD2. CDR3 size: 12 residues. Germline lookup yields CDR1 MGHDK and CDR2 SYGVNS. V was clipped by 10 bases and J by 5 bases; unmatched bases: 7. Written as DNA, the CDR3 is TGTGCCATTTCGACTAGCCGGGAGACCCAGTACTTC. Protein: CAISTSRETQYF. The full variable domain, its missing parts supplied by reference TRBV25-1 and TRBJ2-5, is EADIYQTPRYLVIGTGKKITLECSQTMGHDKMYWYQQDPGMELHLIHYSYGVNSTEKGDLSSESTVSRIRTEHFPLTLESARPSHTSQYLCAISTSRETQYFGPGTRLLVL.

The CDR3 region is CASSPGLFYEQYF. The DNA of the CDR3 is TGTGCCAGTTCCCCGGGACTATTCTACGAGCAGTACTTC. V and J are TRBV13 and TRBJ2-7, with TRBD2 identical over 7 bases. The CDR3 sequence is 13 residues long. V was pared by 9 bases and J by 3 bases, with 8 bases of the junction left unmatched. CDR1 is PRHDT and CDR2 is FYEKMQ in the germline V gene (reference sequence).

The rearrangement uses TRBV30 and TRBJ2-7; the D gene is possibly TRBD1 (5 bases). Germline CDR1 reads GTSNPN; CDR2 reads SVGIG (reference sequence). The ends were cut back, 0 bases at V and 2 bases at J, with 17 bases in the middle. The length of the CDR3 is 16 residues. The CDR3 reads CAWSVAGGAFPYEQYF. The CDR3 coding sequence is TGTGCCTGGAGTGTAGCCGGTGGGGCTTTCCCCTACGAGCAGTACTTC.

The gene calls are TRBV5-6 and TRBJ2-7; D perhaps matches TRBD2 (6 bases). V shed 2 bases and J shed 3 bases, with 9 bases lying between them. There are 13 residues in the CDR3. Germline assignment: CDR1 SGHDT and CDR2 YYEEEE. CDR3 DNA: TGTGCCAGCAGCTTAAGTAGCGGCTACGAGCAGTACTTC. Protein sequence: CASSLSSGYEQYF.

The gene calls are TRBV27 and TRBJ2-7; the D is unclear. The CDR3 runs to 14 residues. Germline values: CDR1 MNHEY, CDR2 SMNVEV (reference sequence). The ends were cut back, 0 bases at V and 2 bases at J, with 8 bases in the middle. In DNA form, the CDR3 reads TGTGCCAGCAGTTTATCGACCAACCCCTACGAGCAGTACTTC. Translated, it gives CASSLSTNPYEQYF.

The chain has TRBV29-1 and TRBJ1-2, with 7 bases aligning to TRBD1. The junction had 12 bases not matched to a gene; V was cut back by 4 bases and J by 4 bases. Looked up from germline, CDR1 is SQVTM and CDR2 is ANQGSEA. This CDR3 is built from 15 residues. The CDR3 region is CSVGPRDSNLYGYTF. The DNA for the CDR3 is TGCAGCGTTGGCCCCCGGGACAGCAACCTCTATGGCTACACCTTC.

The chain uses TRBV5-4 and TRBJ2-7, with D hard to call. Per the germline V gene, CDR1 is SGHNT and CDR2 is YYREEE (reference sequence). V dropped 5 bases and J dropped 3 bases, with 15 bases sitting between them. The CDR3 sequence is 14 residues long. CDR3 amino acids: CASRSWGQHYEQYF. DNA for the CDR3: TGTGCCAGCAGAAGCTGGGGTCAACACTACGAGCAGTACTTC.

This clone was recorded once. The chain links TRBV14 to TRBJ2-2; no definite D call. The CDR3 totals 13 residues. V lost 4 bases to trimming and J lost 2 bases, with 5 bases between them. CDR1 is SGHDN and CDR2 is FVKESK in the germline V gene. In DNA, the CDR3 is TGTGCCAGCAGCCTAGCCAACACCGGGGAGCTGTTTTTT. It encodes CASSLANTGELFF.